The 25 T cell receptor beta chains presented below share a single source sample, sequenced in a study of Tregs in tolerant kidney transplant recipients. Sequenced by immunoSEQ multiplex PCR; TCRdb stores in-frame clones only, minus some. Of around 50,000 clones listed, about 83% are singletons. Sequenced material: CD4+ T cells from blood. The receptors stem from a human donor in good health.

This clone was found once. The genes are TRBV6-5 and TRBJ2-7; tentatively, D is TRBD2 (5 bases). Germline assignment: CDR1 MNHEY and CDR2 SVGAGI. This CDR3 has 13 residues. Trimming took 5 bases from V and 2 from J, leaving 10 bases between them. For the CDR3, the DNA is TGTGCCAGCAGTAGAGGGATTACCTACGAGCAGTACTTC. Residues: CASSRGITYEQYF.

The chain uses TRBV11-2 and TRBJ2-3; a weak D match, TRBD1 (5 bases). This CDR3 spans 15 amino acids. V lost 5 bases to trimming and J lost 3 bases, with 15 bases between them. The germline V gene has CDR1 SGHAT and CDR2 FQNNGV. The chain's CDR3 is CASSPQTVPTDTQYF. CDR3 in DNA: TGTGCCAGCAGCCCGCAGACAGTTCCTACAGATACGCAGTATTTT.

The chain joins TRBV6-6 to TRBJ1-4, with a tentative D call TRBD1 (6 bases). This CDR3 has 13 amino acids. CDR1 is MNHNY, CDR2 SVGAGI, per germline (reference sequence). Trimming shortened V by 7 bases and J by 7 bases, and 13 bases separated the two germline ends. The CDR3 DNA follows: TGTGCCAGCACAAGCTTAGGGGGTGAAAAACTGTTTTTT. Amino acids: CASTSLGGEKLFF.

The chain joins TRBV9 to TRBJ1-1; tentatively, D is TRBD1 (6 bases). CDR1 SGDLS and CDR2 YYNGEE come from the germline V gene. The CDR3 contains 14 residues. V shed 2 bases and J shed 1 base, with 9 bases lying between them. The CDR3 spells CASSVTGSNTEAFF. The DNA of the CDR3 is TGTGCCAGCAGCGTTACAGGGTCGAACACTGAAGCTTTCTTT.

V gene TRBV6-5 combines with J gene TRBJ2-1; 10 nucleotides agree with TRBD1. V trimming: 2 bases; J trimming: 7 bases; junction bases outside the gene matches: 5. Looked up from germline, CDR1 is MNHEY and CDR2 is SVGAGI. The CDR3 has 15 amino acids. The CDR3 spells CASSYDRGRGNEQFF. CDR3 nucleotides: TGTGCCAGCAGTTACGACAGGGGGCGCGGAAATGAGCAGTTCTTC.

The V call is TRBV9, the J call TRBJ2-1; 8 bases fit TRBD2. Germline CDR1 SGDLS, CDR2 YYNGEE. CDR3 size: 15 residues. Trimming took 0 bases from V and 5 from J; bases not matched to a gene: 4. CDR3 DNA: TGTGCCAGCAGCGTAGCAAGCGGGAGTAACAATGAGCAGTTCTTC. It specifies CASSVASGSNNEQFF.

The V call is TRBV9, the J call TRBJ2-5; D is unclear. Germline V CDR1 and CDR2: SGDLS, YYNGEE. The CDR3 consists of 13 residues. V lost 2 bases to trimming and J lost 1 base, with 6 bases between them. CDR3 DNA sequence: TGTGCCAGCAGCGTGGGGTTCCAAGAGACCCAGTACTTC. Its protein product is CASSVGFQETQYF.

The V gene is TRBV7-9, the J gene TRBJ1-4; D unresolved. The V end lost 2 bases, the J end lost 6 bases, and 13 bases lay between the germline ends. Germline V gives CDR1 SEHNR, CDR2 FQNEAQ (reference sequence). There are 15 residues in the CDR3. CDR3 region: CASSLRREGDEKLFF. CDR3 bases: TGTGCCAGCAGCTTACGGAGGGAAGGAGATGAAAAACTGTTTTTT.

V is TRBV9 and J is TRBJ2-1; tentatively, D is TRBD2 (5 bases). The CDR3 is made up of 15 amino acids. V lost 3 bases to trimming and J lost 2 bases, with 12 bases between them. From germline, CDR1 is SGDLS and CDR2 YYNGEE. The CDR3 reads CASSAASGAYNEQFF. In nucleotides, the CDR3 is TGTGCCAGCAGCGCCGCCAGCGGAGCCTACAATGAGCAGTTCTTC.

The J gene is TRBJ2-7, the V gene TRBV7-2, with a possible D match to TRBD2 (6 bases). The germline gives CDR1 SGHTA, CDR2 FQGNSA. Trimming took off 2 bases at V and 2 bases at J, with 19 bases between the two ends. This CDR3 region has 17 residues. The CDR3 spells CASSLWGDLPNPYEQYF. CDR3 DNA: TGTGCCAGCAGCTTATGGGGGGATCTACCGAATCCCTACGAGCAGTACTTC. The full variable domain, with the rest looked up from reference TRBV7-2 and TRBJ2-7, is GAGVSQSPSNKVTEKGKDVELRCDPISGHTALYWYRQSLGQGLEFLIYFQGNSAPDKSGLPSDRFSAERTGGSVSTLTIQRTQQEDSAVYLCASSLWGDLPNPYEQYFGPGTRLTVT.

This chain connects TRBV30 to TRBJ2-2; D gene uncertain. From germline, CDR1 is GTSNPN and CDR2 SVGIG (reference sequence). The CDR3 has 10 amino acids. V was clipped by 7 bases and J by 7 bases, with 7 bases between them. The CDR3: CALLSGELFF. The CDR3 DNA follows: TGTGCCTTACTTAGCGGGGAGCTGTTTTTT.

In DNA form, the CDR3 reads TGTGCCAGTAGTATAAGACAGGGATCCTACGAGCAGTACTTC. Translated: CASSIRQGSYEQYF. V and J are TRBV19 and TRBJ2-7, with TRBD1 matching over 7 bases. Germline V gives CDR1 LNHDA, CDR2 SQIVND (reference sequence). J was trimmed by 1 base and V by 2 bases; bases with no gene match: 2. The CDR3 has 14 amino acids.

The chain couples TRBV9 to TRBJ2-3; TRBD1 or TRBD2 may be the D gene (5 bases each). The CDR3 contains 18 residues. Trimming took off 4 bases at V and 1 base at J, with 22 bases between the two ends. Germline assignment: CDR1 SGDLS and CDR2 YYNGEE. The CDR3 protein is CASSPNMGRLAGTDTQYF. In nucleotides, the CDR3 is TGTGCCAGCAGCCCCAATATGGGACGTTTAGCAGGCACAGATACGCAGTATTTT.

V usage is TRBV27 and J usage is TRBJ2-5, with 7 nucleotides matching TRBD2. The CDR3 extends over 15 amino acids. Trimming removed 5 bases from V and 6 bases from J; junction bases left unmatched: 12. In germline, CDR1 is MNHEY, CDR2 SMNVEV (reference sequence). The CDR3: CASSTDRREVKTQYF. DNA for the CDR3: TGTGCCAGCAGTACCGATCGACGGGAGGTAAAGACCCAGTACTTC.

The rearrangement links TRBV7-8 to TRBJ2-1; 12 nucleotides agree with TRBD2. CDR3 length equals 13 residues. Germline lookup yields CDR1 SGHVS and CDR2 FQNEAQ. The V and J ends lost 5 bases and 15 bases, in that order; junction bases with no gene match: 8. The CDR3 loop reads CASSRTSGISGFF. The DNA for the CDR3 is TGTGCCAGCAGCCGGACTAGCGGGATCTCGGGGTTCTTC.

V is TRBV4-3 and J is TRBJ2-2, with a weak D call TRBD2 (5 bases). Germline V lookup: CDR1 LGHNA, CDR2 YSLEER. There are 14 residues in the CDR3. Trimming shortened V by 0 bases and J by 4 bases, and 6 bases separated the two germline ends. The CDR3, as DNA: TGCGCCAGCAGCCAAGAGAGCGGCACCGGGGAGCTGTTTTTT. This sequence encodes CASSQESGTGELFF.

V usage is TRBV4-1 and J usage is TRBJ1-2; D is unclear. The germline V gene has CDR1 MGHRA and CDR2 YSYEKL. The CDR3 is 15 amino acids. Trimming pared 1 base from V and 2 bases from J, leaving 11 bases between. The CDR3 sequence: CASSQAGHLNYGYTF. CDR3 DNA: TGCGCCAGCAGCCAAGCTGGTCACTTAAACTATGGCTACACCTTC.

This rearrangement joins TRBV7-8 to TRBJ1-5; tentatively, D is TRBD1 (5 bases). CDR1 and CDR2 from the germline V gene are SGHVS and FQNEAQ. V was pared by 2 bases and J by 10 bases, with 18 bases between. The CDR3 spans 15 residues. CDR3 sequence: CASSLRESRGGPQHF. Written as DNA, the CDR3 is TGTGCCAGCAGCTTAAGGGAATCCCGCGGGGGACCCCAGCATTTT. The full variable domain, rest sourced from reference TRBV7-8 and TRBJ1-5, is GAGVSQSPRYKVAKRGQDVALRCDPISGHVSLFWYQQALGQGPEFLTYFQNEAQLDKSGLPSDRFFAERPEGSVSTLKIQRTQQEDSAVYLCASSLRESRGGPQHFGDGTRLSIL.

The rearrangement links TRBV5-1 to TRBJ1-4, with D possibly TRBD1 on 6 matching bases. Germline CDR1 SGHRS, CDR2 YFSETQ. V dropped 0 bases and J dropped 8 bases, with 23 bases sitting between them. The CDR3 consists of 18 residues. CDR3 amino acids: CASSLVPFWGRRDEKLFF. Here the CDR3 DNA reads TGCGCCAGCAGCTTGGTCCCTTTTTGGGGGCGCAGGGACGAAAAACTGTTTTTT.

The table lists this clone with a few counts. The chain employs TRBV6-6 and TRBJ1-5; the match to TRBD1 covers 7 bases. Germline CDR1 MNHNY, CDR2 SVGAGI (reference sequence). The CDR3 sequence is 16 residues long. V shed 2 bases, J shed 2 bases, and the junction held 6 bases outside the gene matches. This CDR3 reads CASSYPTGVGNQPQHF. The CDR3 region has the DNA TGTGCCAGCAGTTACCCCACAGGGGTCGGCAATCAGCCCCAGCATTTT.

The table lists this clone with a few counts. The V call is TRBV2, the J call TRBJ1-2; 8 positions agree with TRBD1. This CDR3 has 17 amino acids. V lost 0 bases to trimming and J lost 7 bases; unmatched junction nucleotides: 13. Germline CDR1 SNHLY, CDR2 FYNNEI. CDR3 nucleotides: TGTGCCAGCAGTGAAGCGCTCCAGAGACAGGGGAAGGGTGGCTACACCTTC. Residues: CASSEALQRQGKGGYTF.

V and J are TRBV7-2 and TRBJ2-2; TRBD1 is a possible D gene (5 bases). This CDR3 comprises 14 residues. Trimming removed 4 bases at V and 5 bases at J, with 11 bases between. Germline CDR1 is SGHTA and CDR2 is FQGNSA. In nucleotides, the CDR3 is TGTGCCAGCAGCTCACGGACATTAACCGGGGAGCTGTTTTTT. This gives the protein CASSSRTLTGELFF.

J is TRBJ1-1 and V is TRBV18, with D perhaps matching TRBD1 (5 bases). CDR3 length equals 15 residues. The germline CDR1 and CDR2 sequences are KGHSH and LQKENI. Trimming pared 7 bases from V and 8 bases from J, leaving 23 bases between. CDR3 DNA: TGTGCCAGCTTGGCCGATATAAACTTAGGGGCCGAAGCTTTCTTT. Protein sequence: CASLADINLGAEAFF.

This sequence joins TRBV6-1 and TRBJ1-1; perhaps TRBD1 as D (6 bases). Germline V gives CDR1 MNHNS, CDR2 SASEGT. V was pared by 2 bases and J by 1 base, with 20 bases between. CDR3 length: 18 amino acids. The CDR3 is CASSESQGQGRRNTEAFF. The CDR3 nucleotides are TGTGCCAGCAGTGAATCTCAAGGTCAGGGGCGGAGGAACACTGAAGCTTTCTTT.

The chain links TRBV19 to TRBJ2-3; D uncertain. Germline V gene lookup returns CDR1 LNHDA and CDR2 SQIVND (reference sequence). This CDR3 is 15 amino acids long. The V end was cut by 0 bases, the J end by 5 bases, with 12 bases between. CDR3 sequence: CASSIDGVRGDTQYF. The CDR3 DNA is TGTGCCAGTAGTATAGATGGGGTTCGTGGAGATACGCAGTATTTT.